The source of this T cell receptor beta chain is a study of blood T cells in healthy people across ages. A second roughly 6 to 11 cycle PCR used barcoded and J-beta primers. CDR3-containing paired-end reads numbered at least 3 million in each sample. TCRdb re-analysed the 5' RACE reads in MiXCR, keeping a single row per CDR3 protein. The sample records 750,000 to 950,000 distinct CDR3 sequences, 25% to 35% being singletons. The CDR3 is made up of 15 amino acids. V gave up 2 bases and J gave up 5 bases, with 10 bases separating them. Germline assignment: CDR1 SGHVS and CDR2 FQNEAQ. Study results and limitations: Strongly correlated with naive T cell percentage was TCR beta diversity.

This clonotype came up many times. The antigen is not known. These data are also associated with another study on T cells of mothers and their children.

J is TRBJ1-6 and V is TRBV7-8; D not resolved. The source material was blood. The receptor was derived from a woman between 40 and 55 years old in good health. In nucleotides, the CDR3 is TGTGCCAGCAGCTTACTATCACAGAATAATTCACCCCTCCACTTT. It is translated as CASSLLSQNNSPLHF.